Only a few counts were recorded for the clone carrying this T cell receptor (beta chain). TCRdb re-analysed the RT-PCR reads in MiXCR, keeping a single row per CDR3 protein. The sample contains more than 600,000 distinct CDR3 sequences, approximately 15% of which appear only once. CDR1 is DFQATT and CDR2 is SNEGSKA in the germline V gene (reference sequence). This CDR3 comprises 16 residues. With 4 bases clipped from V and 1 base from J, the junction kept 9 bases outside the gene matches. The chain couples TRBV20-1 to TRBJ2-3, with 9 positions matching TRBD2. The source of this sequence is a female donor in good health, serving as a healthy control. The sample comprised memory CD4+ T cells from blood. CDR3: CSATNLAGVGTDTQYF. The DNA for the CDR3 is TGCAGTGCTACAAATTTAGCGGGAGTCGGCACAGATACGCAGTATTTT.